Listed here are 2 T cell receptor beta chains from one sample, sequenced in a study of blood T cell repertoires in COVID-19. Measured with immunoSEQ multiplex PCR; TCRdb has only the in-frame clones, and not every one. The table records about 84,000 clones, nearly 85% of them present only once. The sequenced material came from peripheral blood. The source of these receptors is an elderly woman with acute or convalescent COVID-19.

The V call is TRBV2, the J call TRBJ1-1; no clear D. This CDR3 comprises 11 residues. Germline assignment: CDR1 SNHLY and CDR2 FYNNEI. V shed 2 bases and J shed 6 bases, with 4 bases lying between them. CDR3 bases: TGTGCCAGCAGTGAAAGAGCTGAAGCTTTCTTT. It specifies CASSERAEAFF.

The V and J genes are TRBV19 and TRBJ2-3; 10 positions match TRBD2. J was trimmed by 4 bases and V by 6 bases; bases with no gene match: 7. Germline V CDR1 and CDR2: LNHDA, SQIVND (reference sequence). CDR3 length: 15 amino acids. The CDR3 here is CASSPGLANADTQYF. The CDR3 region has the DNA TGTGCCAGTAGCCCGGGACTAGCGAACGCAGATACGCAGTATTTT.